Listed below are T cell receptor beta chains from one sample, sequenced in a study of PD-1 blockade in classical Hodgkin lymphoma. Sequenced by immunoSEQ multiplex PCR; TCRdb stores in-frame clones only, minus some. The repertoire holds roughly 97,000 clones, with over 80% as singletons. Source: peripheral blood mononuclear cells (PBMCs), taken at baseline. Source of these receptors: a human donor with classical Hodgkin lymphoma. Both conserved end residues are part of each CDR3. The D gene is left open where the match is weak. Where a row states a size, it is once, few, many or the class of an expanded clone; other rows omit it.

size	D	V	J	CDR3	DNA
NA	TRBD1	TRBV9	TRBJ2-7	CASSVADRDHEQYF	TGTGCCAGCAGCGTCGCCGACAGGGACCACGAGCAGTACTTC
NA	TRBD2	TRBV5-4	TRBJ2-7	CASSLAGLAGGPFHEQYF	TGTGCCAGCAGCTTGGCCGGACTAGCGGGAGGGCCGTTTCACGAGCAGTACTTC
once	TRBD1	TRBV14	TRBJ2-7	CASSPGQGFVFGEQYF	TGTGCCAGCAGCCCGGGACAGGGTTTTGTGTTTGGCGAGCAGTACTTC
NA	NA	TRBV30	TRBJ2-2	CAWSLLNTGELFF	TGTGCCTGGAGCCTTCTGAACACCGGGGAGCTGTTTTTT
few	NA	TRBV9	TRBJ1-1	CASSLTLLGDTEAFF	TGTGCCAGCAGCCTAACCTTACTTGGAGACACTGAAGCTTTCTTT
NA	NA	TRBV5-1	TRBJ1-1	CASSLGGRSVEAFF	TGCGCCAGCAGCTTGGGGGGACGGTCAGTTGAAGCTTTCTTT
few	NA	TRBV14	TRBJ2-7	CASSQVVGYEQYF	TGTGCCAGCAGCCAAGTAGTGGGGTACGAGCAGTACTTC
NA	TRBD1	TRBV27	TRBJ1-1	CASGTWDRGNTEAFF	TGTGCCAGCGGAACCTGGGACAGGGGGAACACTGAAGCTTTCTTT
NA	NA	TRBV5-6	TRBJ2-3	CASSWTWGADTQYF	TGTGCCAGCAGCTGGACCTGGGGGGCAGATACGCAGTATTTT
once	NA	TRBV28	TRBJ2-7	CASSHFREQYF	TGTGCCAGCAGTCACTTCAGGGAGCAGTACTTC
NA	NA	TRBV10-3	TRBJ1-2	CAISESATSYGYTF	TGTGCCATCAGTGAGTCTGCCACTTCATATGGCTACACCTTC
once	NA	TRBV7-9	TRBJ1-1	CASSLTPGRRGNTEAFF	TGTGCCAGCAGCTTAACCCCAGGCCGCAGGGGGAACACTGAAGCTTTCTTT
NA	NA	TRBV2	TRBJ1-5	CASSENPIRANQPQHF	TGTGCCAGCAGTGAAAATCCGATCAGGGCCAATCAGCCCCAGCATTTT
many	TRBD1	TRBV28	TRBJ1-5	CASSWGTGYNQPQHF	TGTGCCAGCAGTTGGGGGACAGGATACAATCAGCCCCAGCATTTT
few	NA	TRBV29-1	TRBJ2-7	CSVGVGGSSYEQYF	TGCAGCGTCGGTGTTGGCGGATCGTCCTACGAGCAGTACTTC
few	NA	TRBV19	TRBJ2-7	CASSTGGPLSEQYF	TGTGCCAGTAGTACCGGAGGGCCTCTCTCCGAGCAGTACTTC
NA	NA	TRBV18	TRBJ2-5	CASSPRGREGRETQYF	TGTGCCAGCTCACCACGGGGGCGGGAAGGTCGAGAGACCCAGTACTTC
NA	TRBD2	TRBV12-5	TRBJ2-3	CASGSGLAGTDTQYF	TGTGCTAGTGGGAGCGGGCTAGCGGGCACAGATACGCAGTATTTT
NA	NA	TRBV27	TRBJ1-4	CASSLSRGPNQEKLFF	TGTGCCAGCAGTTTATCGCGGGGGCCCAATCAAGAAAAACTGTTTTTT
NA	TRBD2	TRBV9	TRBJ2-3	CASGEVGGTTQYF	TGTGCCAGCGGGGAGGTCGGGGGGACTACGCAGTATTTT
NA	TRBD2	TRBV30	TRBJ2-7	CAWSVGSGLYEQYF	TGTGCCTGGAGTGTAGGTAGCGGGCTATACGAGCAGTACTTC
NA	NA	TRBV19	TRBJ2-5	CASSIDPRTQYF	TGTGCCAGTAGTATAGATCCGAGGACCCAGTACTTC
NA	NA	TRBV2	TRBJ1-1	CATGRLNTEAFF	TGTGCCACAGGACGGCTGAACACTGAAGCTTTCTTT
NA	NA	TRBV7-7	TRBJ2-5	CASSPQGVGEQYF	TGTGCCAGCAGCCCACAAGGGGTCGGGGAGCAGTACTTC
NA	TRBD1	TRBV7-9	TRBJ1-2	CASSRGQGTYGYTF	TGTGCCAGCAGCCGGGGACAGGGGACTTATGGCTACACCTTC